This T cell receptor beta chain came from a study of T cells in Graves' hyperthyroidism and ophthalmopathy. Template material for amplifying TCR beta CDR3 regions consisted of RNA transcripts. First-round RT-PCR targeting the TCR CDR3 was performed with the HTBI primer set. MiXCR, run by TCRdb on the multiplex PCR reads, gives a single entry per CDR3 protein. The data contain nearly 750,000 distinct CDR3 sequences, just over 35% of them singletons. Whole-study findings and limits: Most thyroid-expanded clonotypes above 0.001 were also found in blood.

This clonotype was seen a few times. Its specificity is not known. This CDR3 has 14 residues. The V segment lost 2 bases and the J segment 1 base; nucleotides outside the gene matches: 2. Per the germline V gene, CDR1 is DFQATT and CDR2 is SNEGSKA (reference sequence). This TCR was recovered from a woman aged 35 to 49 with Graves' hyperthyroidism. This sequence joins TRBV20-1 and TRBJ2-7; TRBD1 matches 10 bases. Sequencing was performed on blood. The CDR3 spells CSARRDRGSYEQYF. In DNA form, the CDR3 reads TGCAGTGCTAGACGGGACAGGGGTTCCTACGAGCAGTACTTC.